This T cell receptor beta chain was found in a study of cytomegalovirus exposure and HLA in healthy donors. PCR involved 60 Vbeta and 13 Jbeta primers. Libraries were prepared by immunoSEQ multiplex PCR; TCRdb keeps only in-frame clonotypes and omits some of them. This sample has 100,000 to 130,000 clones, with around 76% found just once. CDR1 and CDR2 (germline): MNHNS, SASEGT. Between the trimmed V and J ends, which lost 4 bases and 5 bases, there was a span of 15 bases. The length of the CDR3 is 15 residues. As concerns this clone: The antigen is unknown.

Donors consisted of healthy bone marrow donors. General observations from the study: A highly shared variant cluster was judged a likely technical artifact.

Sequenced sample: PBMCs. The rearrangement links TRBV6-1 to TRBJ1-5, with D hard to call. The TCR comes from a man aged 18 to 30 in good health and CMV-seronegative. CDR3 DNA: TGTGCCAGCAGTGGCGATAGGCAGGCGCATCAGCCCCAGCATTTT. Its protein is CASSGDRQAHQPQHF.